A selection of T cell receptor beta chains follows, all from one sample in a study of cytomegalovirus exposure and HLA in healthy donors. TCRdb's copy holds only in-frame clones and misses some; the assay was immunoSEQ multiplex PCR. The sample has about 110,000 clones, around three quarters seen once. Sequenced sample: PBMCs. The receptors come from a boy younger than 18 in good health and CMV-seronegative. The CDR3 runs from the conserved cysteine through the conserved F or W. The order of the fields is CDR3 length, J gene, V gene, D gene, CDR3 protein. The D gene is left open where the match is weak.

length: 13; J: TRBJ2-3; V: TRBV7-9; D: -; CDR3: CASVQDSEDTQYF
length: 14; J: TRBJ2-2; V: TRBV6-1; D: -; CDR3: CASSRTVDTGELFF
length: 16; J: TRBJ1-5; V: TRBV7-2; D: -; CDR3: CASSLNTGHSNQPQHF
length: 11; J: TRBJ2-5; V: TRBV7-9; D: -; CDR3: CASSFRETQYF
length: 14; J: TRBJ1-5; V: TRBV27; D: TRBD1; CDR3: CASSLDRGGQPQHF
length: 14; J: TRBJ2-7; V: TRBV6-5; D: -; CDR3: CASRRTRSYLEQYF
length: 13; J: TRBJ2-3; V: TRBV7-3; D: -; CDR3: CASSSTEGDTQYF
length: 12; J: TRBJ1-5; V: TRBV5-6; D: -; CDR3: CASSQGFQPQHF
length: 15; J: TRBJ1-5; V: TRBV2; D: -; CDR3: CASSEGAGGVQPQHF
length: 15; J: TRBJ1-5; V: TRBV6-1; D: -; CDR3: CASSEGTRANQPQHF
length: 15; J: TRBJ2-7; V: TRBV7-6; D: -; CDR3: CASSSGPGGSYEQYF
length: 15; J: TRBJ2-5; V: TRBV30; D: -; CDR3: CAWGPRTPYQETQYF
length: 15; J: TRBJ2-1; V: TRBV7-3; D: TRBD1; CDR3: CASSLVGGTGNEQFF
length: 13; J: -; V: TRBV30; D: -; CDR3: CAWSAGWASEQYF
length: 14; J: TRBJ2-7; V: TRBV5-1; D: TRBD1; CDR3: CASERGQGGDEQYF
length: 14; J: TRBJ1-5; V: TRBV7-9; D: -; CDR3: CASSLAEGAQPQHF
length: 15; J: TRBJ1-3; V: TRBV2; D: -; CDR3: CASSQQSNSGNTIYF
length: 14; J: TRBJ2-3; V: TRBV5-4; D: -; CDR3: CASSLVPGTDTQYF
length: 14; J: TRBJ2-7; V: TRBV29-1; D: TRBD1; CDR3: CSGGFGTADYEQYF
length: 14; J: TRBJ1-1; V: TRBV6-4; D: -; CDR3: CASSDQGGATEAFF
length: 15; J: TRBJ2-7; V: TRBV5-6; D: TRBD1; CDR3: CASSILDRTDYEQYF
length: 14; J: TRBJ2-7; V: TRBV7-6; D: -; CDR3: CASSLETGAYEQYF
length: 12; J: TRBJ1-4; V: TRBV7-9; D: -; CDR3: CASSFLRGQLFF
length: 12; J: TRBJ2-7; V: TRBV28; D: TRBD1; CDR3: CASSLLGQALYF
length: 15; J: TRBJ1-5; V: TRBV9; D: -; CDR3: CASSVDGASNQPQHF
length: 14; J: TRBJ2-1; V: TRBV13; D: -; CDR3: CASSLDPGYNEQFF
length: 13; J: TRBJ2-7; V: TRBV6-5; D: TRBD1; CDR3: CASSSGTVYEQYF